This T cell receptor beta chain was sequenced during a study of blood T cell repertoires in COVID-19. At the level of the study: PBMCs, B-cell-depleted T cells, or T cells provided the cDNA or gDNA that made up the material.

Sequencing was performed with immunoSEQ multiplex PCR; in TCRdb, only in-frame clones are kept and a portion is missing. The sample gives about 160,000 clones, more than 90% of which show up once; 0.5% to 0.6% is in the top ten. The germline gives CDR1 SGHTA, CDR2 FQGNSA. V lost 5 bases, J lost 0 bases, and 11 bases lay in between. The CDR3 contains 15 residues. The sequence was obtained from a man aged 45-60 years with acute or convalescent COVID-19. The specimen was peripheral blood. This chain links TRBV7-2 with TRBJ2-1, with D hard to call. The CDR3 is CASSQQSFSYNEQFF. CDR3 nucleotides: TGTGCCAGCAGCCAACAGAGTTTCTCCTACAATGAGCAGTTCTTC.